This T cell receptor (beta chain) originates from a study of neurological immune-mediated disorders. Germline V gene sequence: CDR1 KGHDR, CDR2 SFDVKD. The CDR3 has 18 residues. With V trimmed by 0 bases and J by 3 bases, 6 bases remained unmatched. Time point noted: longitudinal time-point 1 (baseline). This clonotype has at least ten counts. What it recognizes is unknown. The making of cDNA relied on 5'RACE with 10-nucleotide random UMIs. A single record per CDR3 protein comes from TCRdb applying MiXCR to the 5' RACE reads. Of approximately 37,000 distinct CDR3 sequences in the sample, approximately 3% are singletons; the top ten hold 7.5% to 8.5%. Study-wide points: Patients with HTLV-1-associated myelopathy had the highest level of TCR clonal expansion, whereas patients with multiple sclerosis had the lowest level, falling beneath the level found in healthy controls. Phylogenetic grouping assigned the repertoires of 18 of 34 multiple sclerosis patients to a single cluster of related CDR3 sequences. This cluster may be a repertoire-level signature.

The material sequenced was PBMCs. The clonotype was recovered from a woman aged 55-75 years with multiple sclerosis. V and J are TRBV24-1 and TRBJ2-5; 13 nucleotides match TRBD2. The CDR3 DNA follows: TGTGCCACCAGTGATTTGCAGACTAGCGGGGGGAAAAAAGAGACCCAGTACTTC. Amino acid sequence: CATSDLQTSGGKKETQYF.